This paragraph covers one T cell receptor beta chain sequence. It has no known antigen specificity. Within one base of it there is no much larger clone, and no base qualities were kept. Libraries were prepared through the immunoSEQ multiplex PCR assay. For the multiplex PCR, a mixture combining 60 forward primers for TCR Vbeta segments and 13 reverse primers for TCR Jbeta segments was used. A multiplex PCR assay on genomic DNA amplified the CDR3 region of rearranged TCR beta genes. On the Illumina HiSeq System, the amplified TCR beta libraries were sequenced as 87-base-pair reads. Regarding the original processing steps: In a later analysis, around 80 million unique TCR beta chains were counted across the 666 repertoires, and around 10 million of these chains were shared by at least two donors. Raw reads were error-corrected and collapsed into unique sequences by a nearest-neighbor algorithm in which closely related sequences were merged to remove PCR and sequencing errors. To assign V, D and J gene segments, CDR3 sequences were aligned to IMGT reference sequences. For a sequence to be retained, a match of at least six nucleotides was required to both a V gene segment and a J gene segment. Rearrangements were classified as productive when the CDR3 lacked stop codons and remained in frame with V and J, and all other rearrangements were classified as non-productive. CDR3 was defined according to IMGT convention as the region running from the second conserved V-encoded cysteine to the conserved J-encoded phenylalanine. The earlier analysis of about 570 of the donors excluded any sequence lacking an unambiguous match to a single V gene segment. In an earlier analysis of approximately 590 of the donors, V segments were called functional above 56.7% productive rearrangements and were called segregating when the between-donor standard deviation exceeded 5%. To diagnose cytomegalovirus status from the catalog of TCR beta chain sequences, a statistical classification framework was built. A later analysis assigned V and J genes by comparing TCR nucleotide sequences with IMGT/GENE-DB human TR gene sequences. The TCRdist pipeline was used in a later analysis to assign CDR3 sequences and most-parsimonious VDJ recombination scenarios. A later analysis defined each TCR beta chain by its CDR3 amino acid sequence plus V-gene family, and excluded reads lacking a unique V-gene family. As a way to deal with suspected cross-contamination and a sequencing artifact, a later analysis dropped 450 to 700 nucleotide sequences that were highly shared and had low generation probability. In a later analysis, a clonal expansion index for each public chain was calculated from normalized within-repertoire ranks of inferred template counts. In a later analysis, generation probabilities were computed using a VDJ recombination model fitted to out-of-frame rearrangements, and the results were checked against IGoR. In a later analysis, hypergeometric tests were used to score TCR-TCR, TCR-HLA and TCR-CMV co-occurrence, with a repertoire-size bias correction applied to TCR pairs. In a later analysis, false discovery rates were estimated by permuting HLA or CMV assignments 20 times. In a later analysis, co-occurring TCRs were grouped using DBSCAN, with TCRdist sequence similarity added in when clustering inside HLA-allele-positive subsets. Repertoires with fewer than 30,000 or more than 120,000 public chains, plus five repertoires with anomalous nucleotide sharing, were excluded from co-occurrence clustering. This immuneACCESS table, as held by TCRdb, lists in-frame sequences with V and J called but not all clones. Of the missing ones, under half trace to an unresolved V gene in checked studies; the others have no known cause. V and J calls and clone size are those listed in that table; D and trimming were worked out from the DNA. The table for this sample lists some 150,000 clones; around 86% of them were counted only once. About 8.1% of the sample is taken by the ten largest.

Via the germline V gene, CDR1 is MGHRA and CDR2 YSYEKL. The CDR3 runs 14 amino acids, cysteine and phenylalanine included. Only the CDR3 DNA stays, 42 bases, in frame from base 1. The junction carries 11 bases between V and J, which are trimmed by 1 base and 5 bases respectively. The sample originates from a study of cytomegalovirus exposure and HLA in healthy donors (dated by TCRdb to 2016 to 2017). Regarding the study in general: An earlier analysis of roughly 500 of the donors reported more than 250 Gb of sequence data and 120 million or so unique TCR beta sequences from about 200 million T cells. An early release covering 550 to 700 HLA-typed donors comprised approximately 300 gigabases of sequencing data and approximately 80 million unique TCR sequences. Among the roughly 400 genotyped donors, approximately 76% belonged to the genetic ancestry cluster associated with self-reported Caucasian donors. The study was designed to test whether signatures of past pathogen exposure could be identified by cataloging public T cell receptors. The study used immunosequencing to profile the T cell repertoires of several hundred subjects and linked those repertoires to cytomegalovirus serostatus. Besides the first cohort of 550 to 750 subjects, a separate validation cohort made up of 90 to 150 different subjects was used. To predict cytomegalovirus infection status, the study combined high-throughput TCR immunosequencing, statistical association of individual TCRs with disease status, and machine learning. A later analysis re-examined previously published TCR beta repertoires from more than 550 donors and added high-resolution HLA genotyping to investigate patterns of TCR occurrence. Rather than using new phenotypic data, the later analysis identified candidate immune exposures from TCR beta sequences and from how often those sequences occurred across donors. An earlier analysis of fewer than 700 of the donors applied high-throughput TCR beta sequencing to assess whether each TCR beta V gene segment acted as functional or pseudogenic. Alongside the repertoire data, information on donor age, sex, ethnicity and CMV serostatus was compiled. Genome-wide SNP genotypes for about 55% of the roughly 670 donors were used in a later genetic analysis, which treated that subset as a discovery cohort. Every discovery cohort repertoire had been produced on one sequencing platform. Both class I and class II loci were covered by HLA typing, at four-digit resolution. The number of donors typed differed by locus, with roughly 620-640 for A, B, C, DRB1 and DQB1, 522 for DQA1, 606 for DPA1, and 472 for DPB1. Roughly 5 DR-DQ haplotypes were handled as single units for association and clustering because linkage in the cohort was strong. Among 398 genotyped donors of the cohort, an average of approximately 240,000 unique TCR beta nucleotide sequences were sequenced per donor, roughly a sixth of them non-productive.

In total, more than 500 healthy bone marrow donors made up the cohort. Cohort members were all nominally healthy when sampled, although unrecorded immune exposures were likely present. The donor tested CMV seropositive, placing the donor among the roughly 270 seropositive members of the cohort. Every donor gave a peripheral blood sample, and the peripheral blood mononuclear cells from that sample were used for TCR beta sequencing. Genomic DNA was extracted from the blood cell samples with the Qiagen DNeasy Blood Extraction Kit. Findings and caveats that apply to the study as a whole: Linkage disequilibrium might explain the correlated functional status among segregating V segments, but an unknown experimental factor could not be ruled out. A later analysis associated some 17,000 TCR beta sequences with specific HLA alleles at a false discovery rate of 0.05. A later genetic analysis reported fewer N-insertions in productive TCRs among donors in an Asian-associated ancestry cluster than the roughly 690-donor mean. A total of roughly 160 TCR beta chains were listed by the study as associated with cytomegalovirus. The classifier was reported to diagnose cytomegalovirus status with high specificity and sensitivity in both the original and validation cohorts. In a later analysis, most CMV-associated TCR beta chains were found to appear HLA-restricted, with HLA associations seemingly driven largely by CMV exposure. In a later analysis, several top co-occurrence clusters were reported to appear linked to parvovirus B19, influenza, CMV and Epstein-Barr virus. Because counts were too low, roughly 17 rarely observed V segments, including chromosome 9 orphons, were left out of the earlier analysis of 500 to 650 of the donors. The cohort was sequenced for TCR beta chains only, and without alpha or paired-chain data the features that could be detected were limited. A cluster of highly shared sequence variants was judged likely to be a technical artifact of the sequencing pipeline. Sequencing depth was assumed to be roughly uniform across donors in the presence/absence analyses, though that assumption may not hold. Most TCR sequences were observed very rarely across donors, whereas some public TCRs were present in many individuals. Broadly in line with IMGT annotations, most TCR beta V segments showed up in productive rearrangements about 90% or about 30% of the time in an earlier analysis of under 700 of the donors. In a later genetic analysis, a missense DCLRE1C variant was associated with V-gene and J-gene trimming of TCR beta chains, and the association was replicated in an independent cohort. Some IMGT-functional V segments, including TRBV6-2 and TRBV6-3, could not be told apart with the 87-base-pair reads, so those segments were excluded. A further reported finding was that TCR beta sequences accurately predicted the HLA-A and HLA-B alleles for most subjects in the first cohort. The only immune exposure information available for the cohort was CMV serostatus. Because HLA typing was unavailable for some donors at each locus, only the typed subset was used in association tests. Assigning TCR associations to individual alleles was difficult when HLA alleles, especially DR and DQ, strongly co-occurred. A later analysis found that HLA-associated TCR beta chains were more clonally expanded and had lower generation probabilities than equally common non-associated chains. In a later analysis, the rate of TCR association differed among HLA loci, with DRB1 alleles having the most associated TCRs and HLA-C alleles having the fewest. In vitro tests confirmed that a few of the cytomegalovirus-associated TCR beta chains recognize cytomegalovirus antigens. It was suggested by the authors that the approach could potentially be generalized to other disease states and immunological phenotypes.

The chain employs TRBV4-1 and TRBJ1-1; TRBD1 is possibly the D segment (6 matching bases). Source material: PBMCs. The TCR was taken from a woman in her fifties or sixties in good health and CMV-seropositive. The CDR3 reads CASSQVRGSTEAFF. The bases are TGCGCCAGCAGCCAAGTCAGGGGCTCAACTGAAGCTTTCTTT.